This record looks at one T cell receptor (beta chain) sequence and its context. TCRB CDR3 was amplified from 2 ug genomic DNA or less. Sequenced by immunoSEQ multiplex PCR; TCRdb stores in-frame clones only, minus some. Altogether some 100,000 clones are present, approximately 87% being singletons, with the ten largest covering roughly 2.9%. The data derive from a study of glioma-infiltrating T cells after dendritic cell vaccination. The CDR3 extends over 12 amino acids. The V and J ends lost 7 bases and 4 bases respectively, with 10 bases between them. Germline V CDR1 and CDR2: MNHEY, SVGAGI. The sample here was blood, taken before dendritic cell vaccination. The receptor was derived from a human donor with glioblastoma. This chain connects TRBV6-5 to TRBJ2-5; the D gene is possibly TRBD1 (5 bases). CDR3 DNA: TGTGCCAGCACAGGGCCCTCAGAGACCCAGTACTTC. Translating gives CASTGPSETQYF.